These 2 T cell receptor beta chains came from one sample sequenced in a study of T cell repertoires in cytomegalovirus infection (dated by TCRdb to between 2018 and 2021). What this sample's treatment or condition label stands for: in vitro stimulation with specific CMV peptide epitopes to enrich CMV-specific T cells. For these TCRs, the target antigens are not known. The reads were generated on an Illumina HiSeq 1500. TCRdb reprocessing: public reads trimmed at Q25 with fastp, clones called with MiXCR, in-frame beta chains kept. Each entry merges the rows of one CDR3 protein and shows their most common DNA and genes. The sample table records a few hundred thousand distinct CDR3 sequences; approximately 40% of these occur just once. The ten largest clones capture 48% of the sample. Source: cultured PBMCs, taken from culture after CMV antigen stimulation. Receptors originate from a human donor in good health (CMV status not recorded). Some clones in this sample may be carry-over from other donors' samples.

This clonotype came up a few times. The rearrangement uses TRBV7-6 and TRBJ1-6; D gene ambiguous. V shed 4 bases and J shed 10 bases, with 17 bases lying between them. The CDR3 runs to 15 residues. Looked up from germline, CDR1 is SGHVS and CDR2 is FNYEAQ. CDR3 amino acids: CASSYDSTLGSPLHF. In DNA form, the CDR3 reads TGTGCCAGCAGCTACGACTCGACGCTGGGGTCACCCCTCCACTTT.

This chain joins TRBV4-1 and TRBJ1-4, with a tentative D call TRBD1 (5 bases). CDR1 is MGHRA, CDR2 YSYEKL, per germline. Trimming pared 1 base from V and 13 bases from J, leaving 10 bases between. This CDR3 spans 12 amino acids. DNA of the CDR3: TGCGCCAGCAGCCAAGTTGGAAGGGGACTGTTTTTT. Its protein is CASSQVGRGLFF.